The clone carrying this TCR beta chain was observed many times. Its antigen is currently unknown. These data come from a study of T cells in Graves' hyperthyroidism and ophthalmopathy. On the study more broadly: Peripheral blood sampling occurred at initial diagnosis, before any treatment.

The investigators amplified TCR beta CDR3 regions from RNA transcripts. First-round RT-PCR of the TCR CDR3 relied on the HTBI primer set. TCRdb reprocessed the multiplex PCR reads with MiXCR, giving one entry per CDR3 protein. The data hold about 350,000 distinct CDR3 sequences, with 15% to 20% observed a single time. The CDR3 loop spans 14 amino acids. Trimming cost V 10 bases and J 6 bases; bases outside gene matches: 8. From germline, CDR1 is MNHEY and CDR2 SVGAGI. Study findings and constraints: Median prediction lead before ophthalmopathy onset was six to eight months with the model.

The sample consisted of blood. This clonotype was obtained from a woman between 18 and 29 years old with Graves' hyperthyroidism. The chain is built from TRBV6-5 and TRBJ1-6; 8 nucleotides align to TRBD1. The chain's CDR3 is CATHRTGSNSPLHF. In DNA, the CDR3 is TGTGCCACCCACCGGACAGGGAGTAATTCACCCCTCCACTTT.